The clone carrying this TCR beta chain has ten or more counts. Its antigen is unknown. Molecular barcoding with unique molecular identifiers was used for the TCRbeta library. TCRdb re-called the PCR reads with MiXCR, one entry per CDR3 protein. The sample holds more than 400,000 distinct CDR3 sequences; about an eighth are singletons and the top ten take around 13%. This CDR3 contains 15 residues. Trimming cost V 2 bases and J 6 bases; bases outside gene matches: 6. From germline, CDR1 is SGHRS and CDR2 YFSETQ. The data were obtained in a study of T-cell reconstitution after alpha-beta-depleted transplantation in children. Study-level results: Most T-cell counts and diversity one year after the transplant came from T cells that were newly produced. Two months or so post-transplant, alpha-beta T cells reportedly derived from several hundred expanded graft clones.

The source was PBMCs, mostly from graft donor cells, collected 180 days after TCRalphabeta/CD19-depleted stem cell transplant. This chain links TRBV5-1 with TRBJ2-1; TRBD2 matches 9 bases. The clonotype was recovered from a female patient aged 2-9 years who had a stem cell transplant for aplastic anemia, so the T cells may come from the graft donor. The CDR3 coding sequence is TGCGCCAGCAGCTTCATAGCGGGAGTACGCAATGAGCAGTTCTTC. Its protein product is CASSFIAGVRNEQFF.